This T cell receptor beta chain was sequenced in a study of T cells in Graves' hyperthyroidism and ophthalmopathy. This clonotype occurred many times. Researchers took RNA transcripts and amplified the TCR beta CDR3 regions from them. First-round RT-PCR of the TCR CDR3 relied on the HTBI primer set. MiXCR, applied by TCRdb to the multiplex PCR reads, yields one record per CDR3 protein. The profile shows about 290,000 distinct CDR3 sequences, roughly 15% of them singletons. Patients aged 18 to 65 had newly diagnosed hyperthyroidism lasting under 2 months. V was shortened by 3 bases and J by 0 bases, with 10 bases between the two germline ends. Germline CDR1 SNHLY, CDR2 FYNNEI. The length of the CDR3 is 15 residues.

The sequence derives from a woman aged 40 to 55 with Graves' hyperthyroidism. The sample taken for sequencing was blood. The rearrangement joins TRBV2 to TRBJ2-3; D is uncertain. The chain's CDR3 is CASSDRTVSTDTQYF. The CDR3 DNA sequence: TGTGCCAGCAGTGATAGGACGGTTAGCACAGATACGCAGTATTTT.